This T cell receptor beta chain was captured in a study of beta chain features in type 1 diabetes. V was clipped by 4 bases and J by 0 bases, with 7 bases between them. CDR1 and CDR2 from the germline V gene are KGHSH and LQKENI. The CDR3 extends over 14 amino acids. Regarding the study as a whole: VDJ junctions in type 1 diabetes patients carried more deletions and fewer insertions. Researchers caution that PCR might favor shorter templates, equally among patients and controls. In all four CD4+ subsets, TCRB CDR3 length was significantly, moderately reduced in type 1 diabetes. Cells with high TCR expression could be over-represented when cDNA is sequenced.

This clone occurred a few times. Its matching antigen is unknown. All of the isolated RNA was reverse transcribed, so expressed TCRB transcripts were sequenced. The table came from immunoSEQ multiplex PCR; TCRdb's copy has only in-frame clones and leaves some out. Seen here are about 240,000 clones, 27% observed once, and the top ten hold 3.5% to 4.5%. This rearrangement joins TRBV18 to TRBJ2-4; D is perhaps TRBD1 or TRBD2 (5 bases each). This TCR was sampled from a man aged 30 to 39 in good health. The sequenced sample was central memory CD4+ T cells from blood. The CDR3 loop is CASSLGTAKNIQYF. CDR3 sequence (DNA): TGTGCCAGCTCACTTGGGACAGCCAAAAACATTCAGTACTTC.